This T cell receptor beta chain was captured in a study of shared clonotypes between healthy human individuals. Study as a whole: CD4 naive and CD4 memory each took three plates per donor, while CD8 naive took two and CD8 memory one.

Per germline, CDR1 SGHRS and CDR2 YFSETQ. The V end lost 2 bases, the J end lost 9 bases, and 16 bases lay between the germline ends. This CDR3 spans 14 amino acids. Some clones are missing from TCRdb's copy, which holds only in-frame ones; the method was immunoSEQ multiplex PCR. The data show under 850,000 clones, with 72% seen just once and under 2% held by the top ten. The sample holds a few counts of this clone. The clonotype was recovered from a woman younger than 45 in good health. Sequencing used memory CD4+ T cells sorted from blood. Subset of the sample: CD45RA-negative fraction. The rearrangement uses TRBV5-1 and TRBJ2-3, with a possible D match to TRBD2 (6 bases). CDR3 in DNA: TGCGCCAGCAGCTTCGGGACTGCCACGGGGACGCAGTATTTT. Translating gives CASSFGTATGTQYF.